This TCR beta chain was documented in a study of patients and donors after allogeneic stem cell transplantation. MiXCR, applied by TCRdb to the RT-PCR reads, yields one record per CDR3 protein. The table shows over 130,000 distinct CDR3 sequences, with over 35% occurring only once. The CDR3 contains 15 residues. The ends were cut back, 7 bases at V and 8 bases at J, with 23 bases in the middle. Germline V gene data show CDR1 as SEHNR and CDR2 as FQNEAQ (reference sequence). In its sample, this clonotype was seen once. V gene TRBV7-9 combines with J gene TRBJ1-2; a weak D match, TRBD1 (6 bases). The receptor was isolated from a human donor who was either an allogeneic HSCT recipient or a stem cell or donor lymphocyte infusion donor (not recorded which). It is not recorded whose cells these are; they may come from a transplant donor. The source material was blood, either unsorted or a sorted T cell fraction (not recorded which). The CDR3 DNA reads TGTGCCAGCAACCCATACGGCAGGGGAGTTTTCGGCTACACCTTC. This gives the protein CASNPYGRGVFGYTF.